This T cell receptor (beta chain) was profiled in a study of blood T cell repertoires in COVID-19. This table comes from immunoSEQ multiplex PCR, and its TCRdb copy is limited to in-frame clones, with some not included. Of more than 90,000 clones listed, around 79% were seen once; the top ten hold under 3%. Germline V gene sequence: CDR1 SEHNR, CDR2 FQNEAQ (reference sequence). V shed 5 bases and J 7 bases; nucleotides not matched to a gene: 7. This CDR3 spans 14 amino acids. Sequenced sample: peripheral blood. The TCR comes from a man over 45 with acute or convalescent COVID-19. This chain connects TRBV7-9 to TRBJ1-5, with 8 bases that match TRBD1. The CDR3 reads CASSPTGGRQPQHF. DNA for the CDR3: TGTGCCAGCAGCCCTACAGGGGGAAGGCAGCCCCAGCATTTT.